A single sample is the source of the 30 T cell receptor beta chains below, sequenced in a study of blood T cells in healthy people across ages. PCR was performed a second time for roughly 7 to 12 cycles using a sample-barcoded 5' primer and a J-beta primer mix. TCRdb analysed the 5' RACE reads with MiXCR anew, one entry per CDR3 protein. The table includes 500,000 to 550,000 distinct CDR3 sequences, less than 25% detected once. These records were also assigned to another study, of T cells of mothers and their children.

Source material: blood. The source of these receptors is a boy between 10 and 17 years old in good health.

V gene TRBV30 combines with J gene TRBJ2-7, with TRBD1 identical over 10 bases. The germline gives CDR1 GTSNPN, CDR2 SVGIG (reference sequence). V trimming: 5 bases; J trimming: 5 bases; junction bases outside the gene matches: 9. This CDR3 spans 14 amino acids. Written as DNA, the CDR3 is TGTGCCTGGTGGTCCGGGACAGGGGTTCACGAGCAGTACTTC. It yields the protein CAWWSGTGVHEQYF.

The V gene is TRBV30, the J gene TRBJ1-5; a possible D gene is TRBD1 (6 bases). Germline V CDR1 and CDR2: GTSNPN, SVGIG (reference sequence). CDR3 length: 15 residues. Trimming shortened V by 0 bases and J by 3 bases, and 12 bases separated the two germline ends. CDR3 DNA: TGTGCCTGGAGTGTACGTGACAGGACCAATCAGCCCCAGCATTTT. Protein: CAWSVRDRTNQPQHF.

Turning to this clonotype: One end of the junction varies from germline; a read error may be responsible. The chain links TRBV7-9 to TRBJ2-1, with D maybe TRBD2 (6 bases). The germline gives CDR1 SEHNR, CDR2 FQNEAQ (reference sequence). The CDR3 has 15 residues. The CDR3 loop reads CASSFGVGGYNGQFF. As DNA, the CDR3 is TGTGCCAGCAGCTTTGGGGTGGGGGGTTACAATGGGCAGTTCTTC.

The chain links TRBV18 to TRBJ2-1, with D perhaps matching TRBD1 (5 bases). The J call may be faulty, since TRBJ2-7 better matches the DNA end. The CDR3 has 14 amino acids. Germline V gene lookup returns CDR1 KGHSH and CDR2 LQKENI. In DNA form, the CDR3 reads TGTGCCAGCTCACCACCGGGGCTAGACTACGAGCAGTACTTC. Protein product: CASSPPGLDYEQYF.

The genes are TRBV4-3 and TRBJ2-7; D is ambiguous. Germline CDR1 is LGHNA and CDR2 is YSLEER. V lost 0 bases, J lost 2 bases, and 14 bases lay in between. The CDR3 consists of 16 residues. In DNA, the CDR3 is TGCGCCAGCAGCCAAGACGAGCGAGAACCGACCTACGAGCAGTACTTC. Translation gives CASSQDEREPTYEQYF.

The chain has TRBV3-1 and TRBJ2-7; 10 bases are shared with TRBD2. The length of the CDR3 is 18 residues. In germline, CDR1 is LGHDT, CDR2 YNNKEL (reference sequence). Trimming took 3 bases from V and 0 from J; bases not matched to a gene: 11. The CDR3 is CASSHDRILAGASYEQYF. CDR3 DNA: TGTGCCAGCAGCCATGACCGTATCCTAGCGGGGGCCTCCTACGAGCAGTACTTC.

The V call is TRBV6-5, the J call TRBJ1-2, with TRBD1 matching 8 bases. This CDR3 contains 16 residues. With V trimmed by 4 bases and J by 8 bases, 15 bases remained unmatched. The germline V gene has CDR1 MNHEY and CDR2 SVGAGI. The CDR3 nucleotides are TGTGCCAGCAGTTGGGGTATTAGGACAGGGCAGGGAGGCTACACCTTC. Translating gives CASSWGIRTGQGGYTF.

Many counts were recorded for this clonotype. The chain carries TRBV5-1 and TRBJ2-1; 9 nucleotides agree with TRBD2. Germline CDR1 SGHRS, CDR2 YFSETQ. Germline trimming cut 0 bases from V and 3 bases from J; bases unmatched to any gene: 4. The CDR3 is 16 residues long. CDR3 bases: TGCGCCAGCAGCTTGGCCCCAGCGGGAGGCTACAATGAGCAGTTCTTC. This codes for CASSLAPAGGYNEQFF.

This clonotype has just a few counts. The gene calls are TRBV7-2 and TRBJ2-7; D is uncertain. Trimming cost V 1 base and J 6 bases, with 10 bases left between them. The germline V gene has CDR1 SGHTA and CDR2 FQGNSA. The CDR3 contains 13 residues. CDR3 bases: TGTGCCAGCAGCTTAGATTGGATTGGCGAGCAGTACTTC. It translates to CASSLDWIGEQYF.

The chain couples TRBV27 to TRBJ1-1; possible D gene TRBD1, 5 bases. This CDR3 contains 12 residues. V was shortened by 4 bases and J by 7 bases, with 10 bases between the two germline ends. The V gene's germline CDR1 is MNHEY and CDR2 SMNVEV (reference sequence). The CDR3 sequence: CASSYGGSEAFF. The CDR3 region has the DNA TGTGCCAGCAGTTATGGGGGGAGTGAAGCTTTCTTT.

This clonotype was observed once. The chain employs TRBV11-2 and TRBJ2-5, with D maybe TRBD1 (7 bases). The V gene's germline CDR1 is SGHAT and CDR2 FQNNGV. The CDR3 has 14 amino acids. Between the trimmed V and J ends, which lost 5 bases and 3 bases, there was a span of 13 bases. CDR3 bases: TGTGCCAGCAGCCACAGGGGAGGAGAAGAGACCCAGTACTTC. Translation: CASSHRGGEETQYF. Full variable domain (outside the CDR3, taken from reference TRBV11-2 and TRBJ2-5): EAGVAQSPRYKIIEKRQSVAFWCNPISGHATLYWYQQILGQGPKLLIQFQNNGVVDDSQLPKDRFSAERLKGVDSTLKIQPAKLEDSAVYLCASSHRGGEETQYFGPGTRLLVL.

This clonotype showed up just a few times. The V and J genes are TRBV6-6 and TRBJ1-4; 9 nucleotides match TRBD1. This CDR3 has 15 amino acids. CDR1 and CDR2 (germline): MNHNY, SVGAGI (reference sequence). Trimming removed 8 bases from V and 8 bases from J; junction bases left unmatched: 12. The CDR3, as DNA: TGTGCCAGCGCCAGGTCAACAGGGGGCTTGGAAAAACTGTTTTTT. Its translation: CASARSTGGLEKLFF.

Turning to this clonotype: Its ends do not fully match the called genes, so a read error is possible. The chain has TRBV20-1 and TRBJ2-4; D possibly corresponds to TRBD1 (6 bases). This CDR3 has 18 amino acids. The germline V gene has CDR1 DFQATT and CDR2 SNEGSKA (reference sequence). For the CDR3, the DNA is TGCAGTGCTAGTTTTTGGGACAATAGACTCCTAGCCAAAAACATTCGGTACTTC. It translates to CSASFWDNRLLAKNIRYF.

The V gene is TRBV4-1, the J gene TRBJ2-5; D remains unclear. CDR1 and CDR2 (germline): MGHRA, YSYEKL. V was clipped by 1 base and J by 1 base, with 13 bases between them. The CDR3 is 16 residues long. The CDR3 DNA is TGCGCCAGCAGCCAAGCTGCCGGGCCAGCCCAAGAGACCCAGTACTTC. Residues: CASSQAAGPAQETQYF.

The chain combines TRBV4-3 with TRBJ2-5, with 7 nucleotides matching TRBD2. From germline, CDR1 is LGHNA and CDR2 YSLEER. V was clipped by 4 bases and J by 2 bases; unmatched bases: 10. This CDR3 contains 16 residues. The CDR3 DNA is TGCGCCAGCAGCCCCTCTTTGGGAGGGCCTCAAGAGACCCAGTACTTC. It translates to CASSPSLGGPQETQYF.

A few counts support this clonotype. This chain links TRBV20-1 with TRBJ2-3; TRBD1 matches 10 bases. The germline V gene has CDR1 DFQATT and CDR2 SNEGSKA (reference sequence). The CDR3 has 12 residues. The CDR3 loop is CGRDRGKDTQYF. CDR3 DNA: TGCGGCCGGGACAGGGGCAAAGATACGCAGTATTTT.

In its sample, this clonotype was seen a few times. The V call is TRBV5-1, the J call TRBJ2-5; D might be TRBD1 (6 bases). Matching the DNA end better, TRBJ2-7 makes the J call doubtful. CDR3 length equals 15 residues. Per the germline V gene, CDR1 is SGHRS and CDR2 is YFSETQ. The CDR3 nucleotides are TGCGCCAGCAGCGCCGAACCGGGACACCCCTACGAGCAGTACTTC. This translates into CASSAEPGHPYEQYF.

This clonotype was seen more than once but under ten times. Without the conserved terminal phenylalanine or tryptophan, this CDR3 likely stems from a read error. The rearrangement uses TRBV7-8 and TRBJ2-1; D is ambiguous. The DNA end lines up better with TRBJ2-7; the J call may be wrong. CDR1 is SGHVS and CDR2 is FQNEAQ in the germline V gene. The CDR3 runs to 15 residues. CDR3 DNA: TGTGCCAGCAGCCTCACAAGGGCTCTGGGTCAGGAGCAGTACCTC. It is translated as CASSLTRALGQEQYL.

V and J are TRBV29-1 and TRBJ2-5, with 9 bases fitting TRBD2. The J call may be incorrect, as the DNA end agrees better with TRBJ2-1. The CDR3 consists of 14 residues. CDR1 is SQVTM and CDR2 is ANQGSEA in the germline V gene. CDR3 bases: TGCAGCGTTGAGCGTAGCGGGGGCTACAATGAGCAGTTCTTC. It is translated as CSVERSGGYNEQFF.

Only a few counts were recorded for this clonotype. The chain links TRBV29-1 to TRBJ1-1, with D unclear. CDR1 and CDR2 (germline): SQVTM, ANQGSEA. This CDR3 is built from 13 residues. Trimming cost V 3 bases and J 3 bases, with 11 bases left between them. The CDR3 DNA reads TGCAGCGTTGATTCCCTAGTAGACACTGAAGCTTTCTTT. Translating gives CSVDSLVDTEAFF.

This clonotype was observed a few times. At one boundary the junction diverges from the germline segment, which might be a read error. The rearrangement uses TRBV7-7 and TRBJ2-3; weak D call: TRBD2 (5 bases). CDR3 length: 12 amino acids. Germline assignment: CDR1 SSHAT and CDR2 FNYEAQ (reference sequence). The CDR3 is CASSSQSGTQYF. The CDR3 DNA sequence: TGTGCTAGCAGCTCCCAAAGCGGTACGCAGTATTTT.

This rearrangement joins TRBV6-6 to TRBJ2-5; 11 bases fit TRBD2. The germline gives CDR1 MNHNY, CDR2 SVGAGI (reference sequence). The V segment lost 0 bases and the J segment 5 bases; nucleotides outside the gene matches: 2. The CDR3 has 15 residues. This CDR3 reads CASSYSPSGRETQYF. DNA of the CDR3: TGTGCCAGCAGTTACTCCCCTAGCGGGAGGGAGACCCAGTACTTC.

The chain has TRBV7-9 and TRBJ2-1; D unclear. V lost 4 bases, J lost 2 bases, and 15 bases lay in between. Germline V CDR1 and CDR2: SEHNR, FQNEAQ (reference sequence). The CDR3 totals 16 residues. CDR3 sequence: CASSSAWRGAYNEQFF. The DNA for the CDR3 is TGTGCCAGCAGCTCAGCCTGGCGCGGCGCCTACAATGAGCAGTTCTTC.

The rearrangement links TRBV6-5 to TRBJ2-5, with 8 nucleotides matching TRBD1. Trimming took 7 bases from V and 4 from J; bases not matched to a gene: 5. There are 13 residues in the CDR3. Per germline, CDR1 MNHEY and CDR2 SVGAGI. The chain's CDR3 is CASNRQGRETQYF. CDR3 nucleotide sequence: TGTGCCAGCAATAGACAGGGGAGAGAGACCCAGTACTTC.

The chain uses TRBV4-1 and TRBJ2-7, with D hard to call. The CDR3 spans 14 residues. Deletions cut 1 base from V and 4 bases from J, with 11 bases between. Germline CDR1 reads MGHRA; CDR2 reads YSYEKL. The CDR3, as DNA: TGCGCCAGCAGCCAAGGTATGGGAAAGTACGAGCAGTACTTC. This encodes CASSQGMGKYEQYF.

The rearrangement joins TRBV2 to TRBJ1-5; 7 bases match TRBD1. Per germline, CDR1 SNHLY and CDR2 FYNNEI. Trimming cost V 2 bases and J 3 bases; bases outside gene matches: 7. The CDR3 length is 16 residues. The CDR3 nucleotides are TGTGCCAGCAGTGAACAGGGGGGTAACGTCAATCAGCCCCAGCATTTT. This sequence encodes CASSEQGGNVNQPQHF.

As for this clonotype: At one of its ends the junction is not consistent with the germline gene, which may arise from a read error. The chain couples TRBV27 to TRBJ2-1; 14 nucleotides agree with TRBD2. CDR1 is MNHEY and CDR2 is SMNVEV in the germline V gene (reference sequence). The CDR3 length is 17 residues. This CDR3 is CAGSFPGLAGVGNEQFF. The CDR3 nucleotides are TGTGCCGGCAGTTTTCCGGGACTAGCGGGAGTTGGCAATGAGCAGTTCTTC.

Points on this clonotype: The junction shows a germline mismatch at one end, possibly a read error. This sequence joins TRBV19 and TRBJ2-1; TRBD1 aligns across 7 bases. Germline values: CDR1 LNHDA, CDR2 SQIVND (reference sequence). CDR3 size: 14 residues. The chain's CDR3 is CASSLTGTYNEQLF. The CDR3 DNA follows: TGTGCCAGTAGCTTGACAGGGACCTACAATGAGCAGCTCTTC. The complete variable domain, with remaining parts taken from reference TRBV19 and TRBJ2-1, reads DGGITQSPKYLFRKEGQNVTLSCEQNLNHDAMYWYRQDPGQGLRLIYYSQIVNDFQKGDIAEGYSVSREKKESFPLTVTSAQKNPTAFYLCASSLTGTYNEQLFGPGTRLTVL.

This rearrangement joins TRBV7-9 to TRBJ1-2, with D possibly being TRBD1 (5 bases). This CDR3 spans 16 amino acids. CDR1 SEHNR and CDR2 FQNEAQ come from the germline V gene (reference sequence). Trimming left V 8 bases short and J 6 bases short, with 25 bases between. The CDR3 DNA sequence: TGTGCCAGCTCTTCCTTGGGGGGACGGAATCTGGATGGCTACACCTTC. Its protein product is CASSSLGGRNLDGYTF.

This clonotype came up a few times. J is TRBJ1-3 and V is TRBV10-3, with a tentative D call TRBD1 (5 bases). The CDR3 has 15 residues. Trimming cost V 8 bases and J 0 bases, with 14 bases left between them. Germline CDR1 and CDR2: ENHRY and SYGVKD. The DNA for the CDR3 is TGTGCCATCTCTCCCCAGGGACTCTCTGGAAACACCATATATTTT. This translates into CAISPQGLSGNTIYF.